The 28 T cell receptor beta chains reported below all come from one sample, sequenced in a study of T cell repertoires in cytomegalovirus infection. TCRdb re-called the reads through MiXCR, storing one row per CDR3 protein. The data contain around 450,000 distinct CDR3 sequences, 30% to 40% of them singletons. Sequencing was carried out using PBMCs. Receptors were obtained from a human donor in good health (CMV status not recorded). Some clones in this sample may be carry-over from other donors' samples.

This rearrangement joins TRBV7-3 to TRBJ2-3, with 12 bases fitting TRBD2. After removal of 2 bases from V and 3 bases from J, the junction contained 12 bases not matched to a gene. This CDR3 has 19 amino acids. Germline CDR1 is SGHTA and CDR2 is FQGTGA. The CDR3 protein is CASSLVPPPSGGATDTQYF. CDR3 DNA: TGTGCCAGCAGCTTAGTCCCCCCTCCTAGCGGGGGGGCTACAGATACGCAGTATTTT.

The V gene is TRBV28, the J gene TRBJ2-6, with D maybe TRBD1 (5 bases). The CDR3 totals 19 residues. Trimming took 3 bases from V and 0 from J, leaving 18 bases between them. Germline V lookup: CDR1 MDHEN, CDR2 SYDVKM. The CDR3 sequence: CASSFQGLTPFSGANVLTF. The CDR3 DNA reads TGTGCCAGCAGTTTTCAGGGCCTCACCCCTTTCTCTGGGGCCAACGTCCTGACTTTC.

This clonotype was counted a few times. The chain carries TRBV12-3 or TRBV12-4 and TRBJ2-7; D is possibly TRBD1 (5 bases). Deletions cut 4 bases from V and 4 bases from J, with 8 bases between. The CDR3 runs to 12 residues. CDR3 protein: CASSWYRYEQYF. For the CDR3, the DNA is TGTGCCAGCAGTTGGTACAGGTACGAGCAGTACTTC.

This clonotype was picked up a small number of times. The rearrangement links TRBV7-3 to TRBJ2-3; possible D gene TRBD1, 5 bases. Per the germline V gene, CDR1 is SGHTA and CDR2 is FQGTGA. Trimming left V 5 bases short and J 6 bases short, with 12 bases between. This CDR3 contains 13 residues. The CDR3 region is CASSPDGADTQYF. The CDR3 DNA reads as TGTGCCAGCAGCCCAGATGGGGCTGATACGCAGTATTTT.

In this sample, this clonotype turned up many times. CDR3 nucleotide sequence: TGTGCCAGCAGCCCCAGCTTATGGCAGCGAAACACCATATATTTT. This gives the protein CASSPSLWQRNTIYF. The chain carries TRBV7-8 and TRBJ1-3; unclear D gene. V was cut by 5 bases and J by 5 bases, with 16 bases left in between. Germline CDR1 and CDR2: SGHVS and FQNEAQ. This CDR3 region has 15 residues.

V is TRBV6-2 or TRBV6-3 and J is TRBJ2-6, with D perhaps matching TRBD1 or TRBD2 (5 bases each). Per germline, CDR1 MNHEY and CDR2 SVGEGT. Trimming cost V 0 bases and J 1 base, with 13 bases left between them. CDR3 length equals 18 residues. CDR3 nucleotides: TGTGCCAGCAGTTACTCGCCGGGGAAGGGGTCTGGGGCCAACGTCCTGACTTTC. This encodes CASSYSPGKGSGANVLTF.

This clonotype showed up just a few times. CDR3 loop: CSVTGRVERTEAFF. CDR3 nucleotides: TGCAGCGTTACAGGGAGAGTCGAGCGGACTGAAGCTTTCTTT. The chain links TRBV29-1 to TRBJ1-1, with D possibly TRBD1 on 6 matching bases. Trimming cost V 5 bases and J 5 bases, with 18 bases left between them. This CDR3 has 14 amino acids. From germline, CDR1 is SQVTM and CDR2 ANQGSEA.

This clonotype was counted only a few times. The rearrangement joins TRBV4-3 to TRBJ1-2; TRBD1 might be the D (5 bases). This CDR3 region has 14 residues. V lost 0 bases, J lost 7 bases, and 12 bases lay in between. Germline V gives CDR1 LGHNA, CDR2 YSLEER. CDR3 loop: CASSQDPGRSGYTF. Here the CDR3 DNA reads TGCGCCAGCAGCCAAGACCCGGGGCGTAGTGGCTACACCTTC.

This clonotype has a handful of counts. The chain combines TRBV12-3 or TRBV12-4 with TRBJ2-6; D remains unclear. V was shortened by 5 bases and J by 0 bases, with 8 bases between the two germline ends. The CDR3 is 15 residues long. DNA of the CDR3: TGTGCCAGCAGTGGCTTTCGCTCTGGGGCCAACGTCCTGACTTTC. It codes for CASSGFRSGANVLTF.

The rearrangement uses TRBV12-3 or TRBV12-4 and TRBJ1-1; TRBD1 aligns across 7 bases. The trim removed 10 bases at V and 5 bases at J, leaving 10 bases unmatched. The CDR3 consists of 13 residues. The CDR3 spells CATNQGGWTEAFF. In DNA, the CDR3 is TGTGCCACCAACCAGGGGGGGTGGACTGAAGCTTTCTTT.

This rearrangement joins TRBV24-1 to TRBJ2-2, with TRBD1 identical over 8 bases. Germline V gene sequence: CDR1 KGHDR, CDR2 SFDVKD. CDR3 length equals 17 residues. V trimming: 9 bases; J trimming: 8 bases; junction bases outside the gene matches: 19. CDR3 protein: CATSDREEGRGPGELFF. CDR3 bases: TGTGCCACCTCGGACAGGGAAGAGGGTCGCGGTCCGGGGGAGCTGTTTTTT.

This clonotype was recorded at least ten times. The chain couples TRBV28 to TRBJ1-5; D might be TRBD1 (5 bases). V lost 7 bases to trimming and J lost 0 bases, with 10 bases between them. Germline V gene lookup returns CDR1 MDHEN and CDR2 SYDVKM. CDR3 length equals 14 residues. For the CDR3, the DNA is TGTGCCAGCACCTGGGGGGATAGCAATCAGCCCCAGCATTTT. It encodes CASTWGDSNQPQHF.

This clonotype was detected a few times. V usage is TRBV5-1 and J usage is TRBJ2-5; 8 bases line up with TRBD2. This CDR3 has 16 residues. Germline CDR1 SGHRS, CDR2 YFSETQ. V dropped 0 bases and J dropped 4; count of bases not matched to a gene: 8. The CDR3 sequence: CASSLAPGLGVETQYF. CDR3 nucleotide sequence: TGCGCCAGCAGCTTGGCGCCGGGACTAGGGGTAGAGACCCAGTACTTC.

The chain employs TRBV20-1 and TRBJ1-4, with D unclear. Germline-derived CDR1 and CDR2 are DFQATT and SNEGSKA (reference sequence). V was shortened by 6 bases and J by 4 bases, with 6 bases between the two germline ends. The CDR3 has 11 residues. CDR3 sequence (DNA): TGCAGTGCGAAAGTTAATGAAAAACTGTTTTTT. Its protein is CSAKVNEKLFF.

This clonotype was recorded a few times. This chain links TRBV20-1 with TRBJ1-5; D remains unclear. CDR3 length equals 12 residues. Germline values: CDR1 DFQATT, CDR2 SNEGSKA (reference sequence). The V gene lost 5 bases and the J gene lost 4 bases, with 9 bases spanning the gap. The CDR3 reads CSAVDGNQPQHF. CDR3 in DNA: TGCAGTGCTGTGGACGGTAATCAGCCCCAGCATTTT.

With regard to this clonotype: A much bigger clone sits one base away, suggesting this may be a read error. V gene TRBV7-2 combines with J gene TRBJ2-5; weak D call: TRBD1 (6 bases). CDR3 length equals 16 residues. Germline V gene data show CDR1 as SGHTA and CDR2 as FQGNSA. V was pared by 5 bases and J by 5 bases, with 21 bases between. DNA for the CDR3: TGTGCCAGCAGCCCGATACAGGGAGTTGGGGTGGAGACCCAGTACTTC. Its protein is CASSPIQGVGVETQYF.

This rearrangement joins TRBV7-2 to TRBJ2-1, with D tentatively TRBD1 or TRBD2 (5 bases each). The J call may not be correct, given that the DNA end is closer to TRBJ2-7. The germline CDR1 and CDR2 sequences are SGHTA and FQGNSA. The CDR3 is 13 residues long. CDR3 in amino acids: CASSSMRGKEQYF. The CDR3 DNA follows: TGTGCCAGCAGCTCCATGAGGGGCAAGGAGCAGTACTTC.

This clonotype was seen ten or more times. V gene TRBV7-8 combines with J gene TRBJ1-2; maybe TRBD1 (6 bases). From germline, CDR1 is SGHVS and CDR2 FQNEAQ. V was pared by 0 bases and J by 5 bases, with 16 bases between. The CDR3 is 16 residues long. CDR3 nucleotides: TGTGCCAGCAGCTTAGCGGTAGGGCCGGGGGCTTATGGCTACACCTTC. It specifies CASSLAVGPGAYGYTF.

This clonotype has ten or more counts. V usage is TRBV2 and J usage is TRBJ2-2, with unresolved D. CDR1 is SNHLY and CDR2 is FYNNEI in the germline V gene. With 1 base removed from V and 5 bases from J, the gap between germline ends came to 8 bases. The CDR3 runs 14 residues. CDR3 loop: CASSEEARTGELFF. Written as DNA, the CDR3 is TGTGCCAGCAGTGAAGAGGCCCGTACCGGGGAGCTGTTTTTT.

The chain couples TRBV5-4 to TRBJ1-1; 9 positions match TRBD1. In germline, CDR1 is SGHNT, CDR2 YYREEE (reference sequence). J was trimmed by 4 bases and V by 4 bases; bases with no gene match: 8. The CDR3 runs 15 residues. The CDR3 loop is CASSGTGKGLTEAFF. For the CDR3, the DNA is TGTGCCAGCAGCGGGACAGGGAAGGGGCTCACTGAAGCTTTCTTT.

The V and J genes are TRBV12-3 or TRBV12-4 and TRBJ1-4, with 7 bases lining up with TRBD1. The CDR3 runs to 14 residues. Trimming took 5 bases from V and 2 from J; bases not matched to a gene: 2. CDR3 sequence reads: CASSQDRTNEKLFF. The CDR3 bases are TGTGCCAGCAGTCAGGACAGGACTAATGAAAAACTGTTTTTT.

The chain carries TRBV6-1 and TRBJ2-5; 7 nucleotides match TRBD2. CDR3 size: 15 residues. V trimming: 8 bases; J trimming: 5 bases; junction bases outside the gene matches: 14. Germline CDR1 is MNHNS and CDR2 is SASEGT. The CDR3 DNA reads TGTGCCAGCCTGGGTGGGCGGGGGAAGGGGGAGACCCAGTACTTC. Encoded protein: CASLGGRGKGETQYF.

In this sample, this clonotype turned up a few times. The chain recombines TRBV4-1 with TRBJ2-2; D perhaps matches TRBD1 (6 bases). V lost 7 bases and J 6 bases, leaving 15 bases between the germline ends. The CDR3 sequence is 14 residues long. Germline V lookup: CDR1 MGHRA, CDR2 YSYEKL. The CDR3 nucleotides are TGCGCCAGCAACTCCCCACAGGGACCCGGGGAGCTGTTTTTT. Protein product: CASNSPQGPGELFF.

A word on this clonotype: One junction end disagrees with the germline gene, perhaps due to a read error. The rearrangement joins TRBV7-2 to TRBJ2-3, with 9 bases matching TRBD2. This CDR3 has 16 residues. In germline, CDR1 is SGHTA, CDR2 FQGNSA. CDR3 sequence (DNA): TGTGCCAGCAGCTTAAGGACTAGCGTTAGCACAGATACGCAGTCTTTT. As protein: CASSLRTSVSTDTQSF.

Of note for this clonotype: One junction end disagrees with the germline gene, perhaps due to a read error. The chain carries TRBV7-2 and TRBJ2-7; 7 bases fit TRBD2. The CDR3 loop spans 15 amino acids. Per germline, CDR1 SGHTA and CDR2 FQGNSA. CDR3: CASSLAERGYYEHYF. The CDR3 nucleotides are TGTGCCAGCAGCTTAGCCGAGCGGGGTTACTACGAGCATTACTTC.

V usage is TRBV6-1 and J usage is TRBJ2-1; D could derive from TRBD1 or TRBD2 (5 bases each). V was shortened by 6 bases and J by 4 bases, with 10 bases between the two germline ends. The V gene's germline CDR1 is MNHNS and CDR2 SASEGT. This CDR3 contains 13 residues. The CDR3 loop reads CASSSGPYNEQFF. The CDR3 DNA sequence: TGTGCCAGCAGCTCGGGACCATACAATGAGCAGTTCTTC.

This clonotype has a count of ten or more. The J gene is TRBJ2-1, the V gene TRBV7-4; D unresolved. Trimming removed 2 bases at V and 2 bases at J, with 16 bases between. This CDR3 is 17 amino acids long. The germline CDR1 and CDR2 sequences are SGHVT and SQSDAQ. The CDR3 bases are TGTGCCAGCAGCTTATCGGTGTCCCAGGAGCCCTACAATGAGCAGTTCTTC. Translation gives CASSLSVSQEPYNEQFF.

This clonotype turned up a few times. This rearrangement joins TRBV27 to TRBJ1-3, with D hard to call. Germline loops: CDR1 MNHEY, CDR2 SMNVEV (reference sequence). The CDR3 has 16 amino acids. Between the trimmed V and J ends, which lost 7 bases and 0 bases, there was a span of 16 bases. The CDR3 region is CASKPQDPVSGNTIYF. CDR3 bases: TGTGCCAGCAAACCCCAGGACCCAGTCTCTGGAAACACCATATATTTT.